This T cell receptor (beta chain) was profiled in a study of shared clonotypes between healthy human individuals. Study-wide context: Per-donor plates numbered three CD4 naive, three CD4 memory, two CD8 naive and one CD8 memory.

Study conclusions and caveats: For naive CD4 cells, around 5.1% of clonotypes were shared across a few donors.

Donors included only healthy HIV-negative adults lacking recent acute infections or vaccinations. Into CD45RA+ naive and CD45RA-negative memory subsets, the CD4+ cells were split. Per germline, CDR1 SGHNT and CDR2 YENEEA. CDR3 length equals 16 residues. Trimming removed 5 bases from V and 8 bases from J, with 21 bases in between. The assay was immunoSEQ multiplex PCR, and TCRdb's table has in-frame clones only and misses some. The sample includes approximately 700,000 clones, around four fifths of them seen just once. For this clone: The target antigen is unknown.

Sequenced input: memory CD4+ T cells sorted from blood. The subset here: CD45RA-negative fraction. This TCR was recovered from a woman aged 30 to 39 in good health. The chain joins TRBV11-3 to TRBJ1-4, with D perhaps matching TRBD1 (5 bases). The CDR3 sequence: CASSPGPAGPVEKLFF. The CDR3 DNA is TGTGCCAGCAGCCCGGGACCAGCGGGGCCTGTGGAAAAACTGTTTTTT.